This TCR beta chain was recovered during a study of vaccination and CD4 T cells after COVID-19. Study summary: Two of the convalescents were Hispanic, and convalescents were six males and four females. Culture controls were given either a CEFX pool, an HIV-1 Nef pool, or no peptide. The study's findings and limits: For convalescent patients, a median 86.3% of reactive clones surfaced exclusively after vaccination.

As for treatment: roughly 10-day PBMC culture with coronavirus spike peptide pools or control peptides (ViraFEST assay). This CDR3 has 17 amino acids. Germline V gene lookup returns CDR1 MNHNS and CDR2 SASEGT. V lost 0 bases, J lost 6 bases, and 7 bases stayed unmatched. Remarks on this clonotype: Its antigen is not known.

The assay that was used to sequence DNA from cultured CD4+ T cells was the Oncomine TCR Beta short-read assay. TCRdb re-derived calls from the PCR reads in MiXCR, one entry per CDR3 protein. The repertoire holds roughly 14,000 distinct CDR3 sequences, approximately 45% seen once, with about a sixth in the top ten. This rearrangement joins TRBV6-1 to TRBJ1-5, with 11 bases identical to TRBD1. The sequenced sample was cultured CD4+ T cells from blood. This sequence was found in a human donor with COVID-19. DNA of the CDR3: TGTGCCAGCAGTGAAGCAGGAGGGACAGGGGGTTTTCAGCCCCAGCATTTT. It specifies CASSEAGGTGGFQPQHF.